This T cell receptor (beta chain) originates from a study of CD8+ T cells in alopecia areata. Study information: In an open-label trial, patients got 5 to 10 mg tofacitinib twice daily. Patients took tofacitinib for 6 to 18 months, followed by 6 drug-free months. Overall study findings and caveats: When scalp samples are sequenced, resident alphabeta T cells of normal skin are also captured.

Reverse transcription of extracted RNA yielded cDNA, which provided the sequencing template. Repertoires were generated with immunoSEQ multiplex PCR, while TCRdb's copy carries only in-frame clones and drops some. The sample contains 100,000 to 150,000 clones, 35% to 40% of which appear only once. CDR3 size: 12 residues. CDR1 and CDR2 from the germline V gene are SQVTM and ANQGSEA. V lost 6 bases, J lost 7 bases, and 1 base stayed unmatched. Remarks on this clone: No antigen is known for it. Other DNA variants within this sample encode the same CDR3.

Peripheral blood and lesional scalp punch biopsies were taken from alopecia areata patients. The source is a human donor with alopecia areata. The specimen sequenced was CD4+ T cells sorted from blood. The chain combines TRBV29-1 with TRBJ1-4; 11 nucleotides agree with TRBD1. DNA for the CDR3: TGCAGCGTAGGACAGGGGGCTGAAAAACTGTTTTTT. Translated: CSVGQGAEKLFF.